Listed here is a single T cell receptor beta chain. The antigen it recognizes is unknown. Base qualities are not recorded, but no much larger clone differs from it by a single base. TCR beta CDR3 regions were amplified from genomic DNA by bias-controlled multiplex PCR with the immunoSEQ v3 hsTCRB kit. TCR libraries were sequenced on an Illumina NextSeq 500 to some 2.2 million read pairs for survey level or roughly 4.5-6 million for deep level. As for the authors' bioinformatics: The immunoSEQ Analyzer software assigned V, D and J genes, filtered out non-productive sequences, and reported clonality. Repertoires were compared using productive Simpson clonality and Morisita overlap index of productive TRB rearrangements between infused TIL and blood. Absolute clonotype counts in blood were estimated as lymphocyte count times CD3+ fraction times the clone's productive frequency. Sourced from immuneACCESS, this table was stored by TCRdb with only in-frame sequences that have V and J called. A share of the clones is absent; for the studies checked, an unresolved V gene accounts for under half, and the remainder has no known explanation. V, J and clone size were drawn from that table, and D and trimming were deduced from the DNA. This sample comprises tens of thousands of clones, around 90% of them detected only once. 2.5% to 3% of the sample is held by the ten biggest clonotypes.

The sample's time point label, in plain terms: pre-treatment sample, taken before nivolumab and TIL therapy. A phase I trial run at two centers enrolled adults with stage 4 NSCLC between late 2017 and 2020. The samples were drawn from an open-label, single-arm phase I trial testing tumor-infiltrating lymphocyte therapy combined with nivolumab in advanced non-small cell lung cancer. Blood mononuclear cells from EDTA tubes were isolated by Ficoll gradient, snap-frozen as pellets, and DNA was extracted with a Qiagen mini-prep kit. The sample comes from a study of TIL therapy for anti-PD-1-resistant metastatic lung cancer listed by TCRdb under 2021. For context, the study as a whole: Tumors were harvested prior to any PD-1/PD-L1 blockade, after which nivolumab was administered to patients, and lymphodepletion, expanded TIL infusion and IL-2 were given to patients who progressed. Enrolled patients had a median age of around 58 years (range about 38-85) and a median tumor PD-L1 proportion score of 6%. The cohort was predominantly lung adenocarcinoma, with four EGFR-mutant and two ALK-rearranged tumors, and half of patients were current or former smokers. Across the cohort, whole-exome sequencing showed a median non-synonymous tumor mutation burden of 1.5 mutations per megabase. Tumor and peripheral blood T cell receptor beta sequencing was used to track clonotypes across tumor, expanded TIL product and serial blood samples. The full study reports these points: The baseline peripheral repertoire was partially replaced by infused TIL clonotypes, which then decayed over months, and persistence showed no apparent association with response. The cohort was highly selected, including more treatment-naive, never-smoker and oncogene-addicted patients than is typical, which limits generalizability. The study protocol defined all tumor marker inferences as exploratory.

Sequences were derived from blood, sampled at baseline. This TCR was sampled from a person between 25 and 80 years old with non-small cell lung cancer.

Here the CDR3 is given as CASSAGLAGGTDTQYF. The nucleotides are TGCGCCAGCAGCGCAGGACTAGCGGGAGGCACAGATACGCAGTATTTT. The chain links TRBV10-1 with TRBJ2-3; the junction holds 13 bases that match TRBD2. The CDR3 contains 16 residues, cysteine and phenylalanine counted. The read is trimmed to its CDR3 DNA, 48 bases read in frame from base 1. The CDR1 and CDR2 encoded by the germline V gene (reference sequence) are WNHNN and SYGVQD. V trim: 6 bases; J trim: 1 base; unmatched bases: 4.